The 24 T cell receptor beta chains below were found in one sample sequenced in a study of tumor-infiltrating lymphocytes in primary liver carcinoma. A primer matching the constant region was used to make TCR beta cDNA from 500 to 600 ng of total RNA. Three nested multiplex PCR rounds of slightly modified ARM-PCR generated TCR beta libraries. In the first two PCR rounds, TRBV1-TRBV30 forward primers were paired with a C-beta reverse primer, and each round lasted about 9 cycles. TCRdb re-called the multiplex PCR reads through MiXCR, storing one row per CDR3 protein. The sample carries about 35,000 distinct CDR3 sequences, over 65% recorded once. Scientists recovered RNA and DNA together from roughly 20-30 mg of unsorted bulk tissue. The sequenced material came from liver tumor tissue from sampling region 4. Subset reported: tumor region T4, right-lateral pole. The receptors were gathered from a man in his forties with primary liver carcinoma and hepatitis B virus infection.

This clonotype was seen a few times. The CDR3 does not end in the conserved phenylalanine or tryptophan, so this is likely a read error. The V and J genes are TRBV11-1 and TRBJ2-7; perhaps TRBD2 as D (6 bases). CDR1 is SGHAT and CDR2 is FQDESV in the germline V gene (reference sequence). The CDR3 runs 15 residues. CDR3 bases: TGTGCCAGCCGCTTAACGGAATCGGGAGAATACGAGCAGTACTTA. Translated: CASRLTESGEYEQYL.

To note about this clonotype: Germline is not matched at one junction end, which may reflect a read error. The rearrangement links TRBV12-3 or TRBV12-4 to TRBJ2-7; 7 nucleotides match TRBD2. This CDR3 is 15 amino acids long. The CDR3 spells CASSSGRGSTYEQYF. Here the CDR3 DNA reads TGTGCTAGCAGCTCTGGGCGGGGGTCGACGTACGAGCAGTACTTC.

A remark on this clonotype: At one end, the junction sequence differs from germline, possibly due to a read error. CDR3 nucleotide sequence: TGTGCCAGCTCCCGGTGGCGGGGGGACGGAGGCTACACCTTT. This sequence encodes CASSRWRGDGGYTF. The rearrangement joins TRBV5-6 to TRBJ1-2, with D tentatively TRBD1 (5 bases). Per germline, CDR1 SGHDT and CDR2 YYEEEE. The CDR3 covers 14 residues.

This clonotype appeared a single time. The junction shows a germline mismatch at one end, possibly a read error. This chain joins TRBV12-3 or TRBV12-4 and TRBJ1-4, with D unresolved. The CDR3 runs 14 residues. CDR3 protein: CVSSLSRVSEKLFF. The CDR3, as DNA: TGTGTCAGCAGTTTAAGTAGGGTTAGTGAAAAACTGTTTTTT.

Concerning this clonotype: The germline gene is not matched at one end of the junction; a read error may be the cause. The rearrangement joins TRBV5-1 to TRBJ2-7; 14 bases are a match to TRBD2. This CDR3 comprises 15 residues. Germline V gene lookup returns CDR1 SGHRS and CDR2 YFSETQ. CDR3 protein: CASTVGTSGSPEQYF. Here the CDR3 DNA reads TGCGCCAGCACCGTGGGGACTAGCGGGAGCCCCGAGCAATACTTC.

On this clonotype itself: A junction end diverges from the germline sequence, so it may reflect a read error. The chain recombines TRBV5-5 with TRBJ1-2; D ambiguous. Germline V lookup: CDR1 SGHKS, CDR2 YYEKEE (reference sequence). This CDR3 spans 16 amino acids. The CDR3 DNA is TGCGCCTGCAGCCCTCACCCGAACAGAACTAACTATGGCTACACCTTC. Its protein product is CACSPHPNRTNYGYTF. Drawing the rest from reference TRBV5-5 and TRBJ1-2, the complete variable domain is DAGVTQSPTHLIKTRGQQVTLRCSPISGHKSVSWYQQVLGQGPQFIFQYYEKEERGRGNFPDRFSARQFPNYSSELNVNALLLGDSALYLCACSPHPNRTNYGYTFGSGTRLTVV.

Points on this clonotype: At one end the junction does not follow the germline gene, possibly because of a read error. This CDR3 reads CTSSSGPGENQPQHF. CDR3 sequence (DNA): TGTACCAGCAGCTCCGGGCCAGGGGAAAATCAGCCTCAGCATTTT. The chain couples TRBV11-2 to TRBJ1-5; a weak D match, TRBD1 (6 bases). The CDR3 length is 15 residues. Per germline, CDR1 SGHAT and CDR2 FQNNGV.

About this clonotype: A junction boundary mismatches the germline segment, possibly from a read error. The V gene is TRBV11-2, the J gene TRBJ2-7; no definite D call. The CDR3 has 14 amino acids. Looked up from germline, CDR1 is SGHAT and CDR2 is FQNNGV. The CDR3 bases are TGTGCCAGCAGCTTAGATCGAGAAGCCTATGAGCGGTACTTC. Translation gives CASSLDREAYERYF.

This clonotype was observed a few times. V usage is TRBV30 and J usage is TRBJ1-2; no reliable D call. Germline lookup yields CDR1 GTSNPN and CDR2 SVGIG (reference sequence). This CDR3 contains 12 residues. Trimming shortened V by 6 bases and J by 9 bases, and 17 bases separated the two germline ends. The CDR3 DNA reads TGTGCCTGTACCTGGGATAGGCTCAGCTACACCTTC. Its translation: CACTWDRLSYTF.

With respect to this clonotype: A junction boundary mismatches the germline segment, possibly from a read error. The V gene is TRBV28, the J gene TRBJ1-2, with 7 bases lining up with TRBD1. This CDR3 has 14 amino acids. Germline CDR1 MDHEN, CDR2 SYDVKM. The CDR3: CASSRQGRWYGYNF. Here the CDR3 DNA reads TGTGCCAGCAGTAGACAGGGACGGTGGTATGGTTACAACTTC.

In this sample, this clonotype turned up many times. It may be a read error: a sequence one base away is much more abundant. The chain carries TRBV5-1 and TRBJ2-7; D gene ambiguous. The CDR3 covers 12 residues. CDR1 and CDR2 from the germline V gene are SGHRS and YFSETQ. The CDR3 here is CAGRHTDDEQYF. The DNA of the CDR3 is TGCGCCGGCAGACATACCGACGACGAGCAGTACTTC.

With respect to this clonotype: The final CDR3 position lacks the conserved phenylalanine or tryptophan, pointing to a likely read error. The CDR3, as DNA: TGTGCCTCTCAAAGACTCCAAGGCACAGATACGCAGTATGTT. The encoded protein is CASQRLQGTDTQYV. This chain connects TRBV30 to TRBJ2-3; no firm D call. Trimming removed 7 bases from V and 1 base from J, with 15 bases in between. Germline lookup yields CDR1 GTSNPN and CDR2 SVGIG (reference sequence). The CDR3 is made up of 14 amino acids.

This clonotype was seen many times. Since a much larger clone is just one base distant, this may be a read error. The J gene is TRBJ2-7, the V gene TRBV28; 9 nucleotides line up with TRBD1. The CDR3 loop spans 14 amino acids. The V gene's germline CDR1 is MDHEN and CDR2 SYDVKM. This CDR3 is CPSSSGTGMLEQYF. CDR3 sequence (DNA): TGTCCCAGCAGTTCTGGGACAGGGATGCTCGAGCAGTACTTC.

With respect to this clonotype: An end of the junction does not agree with germline; a read error may underlie this. The chain carries TRBV7-3 and TRBJ2-1; TRBD2 aligns across 11 bases. Germline V CDR1 and CDR2: SGHTA, FQGTGA. The CDR3 loop spans 17 amino acids. Here the CDR3 DNA reads TGTGCCAGCAACTTAGAACTAGCGGGAGTCCACTACAATGAGCAGTTCTTC. Translating gives CASNLELAGVHYNEQFF.

This clonotype was seen only a few times. The junction departs from germline at one end; a sequencing error may be responsible. The J gene is TRBJ2-7, the V gene TRBV6-2 or TRBV6-3, with D perhaps matching TRBD2 (6 bases). Per germline, CDR1 MNHEY and CDR2 SVGEGT. The CDR3 runs to 15 residues. The CDR3 region is CASSRLSGASYEQYF. The CDR3 DNA is TGTGCCAGCAGTCGCCTTAGCGGAGCCTCCTACGAGCAATACTTC.

Concerning this clonotype itself: As the CDR3 is not closed by the conserved phenylalanine or tryptophan, this likely results from a read error. This chain joins TRBV5-4 and TRBJ2-5; no clear D. Germline CDR1 and CDR2: SGHNT and YYREEE (reference sequence). The CDR3 length is 13 residues. The CDR3 DNA is TGTGCTAGTAGCCCCCAAAACGGCGAGACCCAGTACTAC. As protein: CASSPQNGETQYY.

As concerns this clonotype: The CDR3 end shows no conserved phenylalanine or tryptophan, and so a read error is likely. This chain joins TRBV29-1 and TRBJ1-2; possibly TRBD1 for D (5 bases). The CDR3 consists of 13 residues. CDR1 and CDR2 (germline): SQVTM, ANQGSEA. Trimming removed 4 bases at V and 6 bases at J, with 15 bases between. The CDR3 coding sequence is TGCAGCGTTGTGGAGCAGGGAGATAATGGCTACACCTAC. This sequence encodes CSVVEQGDNGYTY.

This clonotype was seen a handful of times. One end of the junction fails to match germline, which may point to a read error. The CDR3 DNA sequence: TGTACCAGCAGCCAAGCTTGCGGACTTCACAATGAGCAGTTCTTC. It specifies CTSSQACGLHNEQFF. The V and J genes are TRBV4-2 and TRBJ2-1; the D gene is possibly TRBD2 (5 bases). The CDR3 loop spans 15 amino acids. Germline values: CDR1 LGHNA, CDR2 YNFKEQ.

On this clonotype itself: The conserved phenylalanine or tryptophan is not found at the CDR3 terminus, so this likely reflects a read error. Because the CDR3's place on the DNA is in doubt, the DNA is left out and the CDR3 is given as listed by TCRdb. The chain couples TRBV11-1 to TRBJ2-4; TRBD2 is the table's D call, not checked against the DNA. With termini counted, the CDR3 has 17 amino acids. Germline CDR1 reads SGHAT; CDR2 reads FQDESV (reference sequence). Here the CDR3 reads CASSFPGTSGIKNIHYI.

This clonotype occurred once. The conserved closing phenylalanine or tryptophan is absent in this CDR3, likely reflecting a read error. No DNA is shown, since the ends of the CDR3 on it are uncertain; the CDR3 is the one TCRdb lists. This rearrangement joins TRBV11-2 to TRBJ2-3; TRBD2 reflects the table's D call only, with no check against the DNA. Germline V lookup: CDR1 SGHAT, CDR2 FQNNGV. The CDR3 numbers 18 amino acids, ends counted. The CDR3 protein is CASSETPQRLAVTDTHYL.

The chain couples TRBV11-2 to TRBJ2-1; D ambiguous. CDR3 length equals 12 residues. Trimming left V 8 bases short and J 12 bases short, with 17 bases between. The germline CDR1 and CDR2 sequences are SGHAT and FQNNGV. The CDR3 nucleotides are TGTGCCAGCCCGATGATTGAGGCCTCGCAGTTCTTC. Residues: CASPMIEASQFF.

V is TRBV11-2 and J is TRBJ2-7; D might be TRBD1 or TRBD2, each matching 5 bases. The CDR3 runs to 16 residues. V dropped 10 bases and J dropped 7 bases, with 29 bases sitting between them. Germline assignment: CDR1 SGHAT and CDR2 FQNNGV. CDR3 bases: TGTGCCATCAGGTTAGCAGGGAGCCCCTTTGACTATGAGCAGTACTTC. Translation gives CAIRLAGSPFDYEQYF.

Concerning this clonotype itself: This likely comes from a read error, as the CDR3 has no conserved phenylalanine or tryptophan at its end. The rearrangement links TRBV2 to TRBJ1-5; D possibly corresponds to TRBD1 (5 bases). CDR1 is SNHLY, CDR2 FYNNEI, per germline. The CDR3 has 14 residues. CDR3 loop: CASSAVGGNQPQHC. CDR3 sequence (DNA): TGTGCTAGCAGCGCGGTAGGGGGCAATCAGCCCCAGCATTGT.

CDR3 sequence (DNA): TGTGTCAACAGCCCCCAGGGGGATTTCACTGAAGCTTTCTTT. Its protein is CVNSPQGDFTEAFF. This rearrangement joins TRBV2 to TRBJ1-1, with 7 positions matching TRBD1. Germline V gene data show CDR1 as SNHLY and CDR2 as FYNNEI. The CDR3 is 14 residues long.